The subject of this entry is one T cell receptor beta chain. Its cognate antigen is unknown. The junction departs from germline at one end; a sequencing error may be responsible. The sample belongs to a study of tumor and adjacent non-tumor tissue in lung cancer. About the study: There were around 11 adenocarcinoma, 2 squamous cell carcinoma and 1 small cell lung cancer cases. The patients, around 9 men and 5 women, were roughly 30 to 80 with stage I to III disease. Broader study findings: Significantly higher TCR diversity was found in tumor than normal lung.

The germline V gene has CDR1 DFQATT and CDR2 SNEGSKA (reference sequence). The CDR3 has 17 residues. RNA was extracted from bulk tissue without any cell sorting. This non-tumor lung sample came from over 3 cm beyond the tumor edge. Donors were chemotherapy-naive, newly diagnosed lung cancer surgical patients in China, August–late 2014. The library came from three nested PCR rounds adapted from ARM-PCR protocols. TCRdb ran MiXCR on the multiplex PCR reads and lists one entry per CDR3 protein. The data show around 75,000 distinct CDR3 sequences, with roughly 75% seen just once and roughly 26% held by the top ten.

This clonotype was obtained from a woman aged 50 to 60 with non-small cell lung cancer. V and J are TRBV20-1 and TRBJ2-6, with a tentative D call TRBD1 (6 bases). Input material: distant non-tumor lung tissue. CDR3 in amino acids: CSVAIRGGFSGVNVLTF. The DNA of the CDR3 is TGCAGTGTGGCAATCCGCGGCGGTTTCTCAGGGGTCAACGTCCTGACTTTC.